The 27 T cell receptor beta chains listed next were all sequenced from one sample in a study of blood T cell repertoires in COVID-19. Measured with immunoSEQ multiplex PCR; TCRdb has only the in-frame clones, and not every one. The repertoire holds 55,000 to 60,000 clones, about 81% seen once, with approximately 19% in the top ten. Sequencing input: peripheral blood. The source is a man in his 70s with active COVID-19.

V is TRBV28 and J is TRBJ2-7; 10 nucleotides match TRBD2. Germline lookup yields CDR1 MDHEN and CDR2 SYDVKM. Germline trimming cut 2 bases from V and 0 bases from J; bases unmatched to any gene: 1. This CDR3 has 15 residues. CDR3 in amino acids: CASSLASGSSYEQYF. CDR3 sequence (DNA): TGTGCCAGCAGTTTAGCTAGCGGGAGCTCCTACGAGCAGTACTTC.

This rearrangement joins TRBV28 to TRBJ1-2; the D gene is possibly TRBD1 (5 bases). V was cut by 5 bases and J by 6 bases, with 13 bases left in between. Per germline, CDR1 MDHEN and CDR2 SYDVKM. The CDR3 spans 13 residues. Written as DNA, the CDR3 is TGTGCCAGCAGTACGGACAACGGACATGGCTACACCTTC. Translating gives CASSTDNGHGYTF.

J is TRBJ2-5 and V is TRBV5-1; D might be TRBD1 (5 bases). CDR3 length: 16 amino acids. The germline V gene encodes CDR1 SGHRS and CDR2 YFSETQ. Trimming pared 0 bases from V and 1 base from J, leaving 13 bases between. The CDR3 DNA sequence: TGCGCCAGCAGCTTGGGCGTCGGCAGGGCCCAAGAGACCCAGTACTTC. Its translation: CASSLGVGRAQETQYF.

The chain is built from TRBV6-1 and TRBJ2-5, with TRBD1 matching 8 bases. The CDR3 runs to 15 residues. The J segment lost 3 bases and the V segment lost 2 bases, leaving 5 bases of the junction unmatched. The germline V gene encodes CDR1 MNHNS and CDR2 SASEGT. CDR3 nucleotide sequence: TGTGCCAGCAGTGAATTCGACAGGGGAGAAGAGACCCAGTACTTC. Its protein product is CASSEFDRGEETQYF.

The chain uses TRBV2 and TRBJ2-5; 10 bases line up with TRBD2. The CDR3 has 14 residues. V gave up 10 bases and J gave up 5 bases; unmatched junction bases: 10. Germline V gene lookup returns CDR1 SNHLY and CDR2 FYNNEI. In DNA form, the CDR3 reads TGTGCCACCAAGGAGGGGACTAGCGCGGAGACCCAGTACTTC. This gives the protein CATKEGTSAETQYF.

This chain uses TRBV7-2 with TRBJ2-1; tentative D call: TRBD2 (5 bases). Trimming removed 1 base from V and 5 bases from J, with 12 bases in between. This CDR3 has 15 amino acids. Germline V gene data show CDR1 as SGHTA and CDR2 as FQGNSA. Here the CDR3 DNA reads TGTGCCAGCAGCTTAGAAGGACTGGCTAACAATGAGCAGTTCTTC. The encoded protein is CASSLEGLANNEQFF.

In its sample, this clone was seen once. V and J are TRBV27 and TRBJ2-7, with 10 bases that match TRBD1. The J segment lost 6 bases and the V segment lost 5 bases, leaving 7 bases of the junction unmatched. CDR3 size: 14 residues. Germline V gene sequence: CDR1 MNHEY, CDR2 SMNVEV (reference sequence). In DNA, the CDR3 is TGTGCCAGCAGTCAGAGACAGGGGGCTGGCGAGCAGTACTTC. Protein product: CASSQRQGAGEQYF.

The DNA of the CDR3 is TGTGCCAGCACTTTCGGGAACACCGGGGAGCTGTTTTTT. This translates into CASTFGNTGELFF. The V gene is TRBV11-2, the J gene TRBJ2-2; D is unclear. V shed 7 bases and J shed 1 base, with 7 bases lying between them. CDR1 SGHAT and CDR2 FQNNGV come from the germline V gene. This CDR3 comprises 13 residues.

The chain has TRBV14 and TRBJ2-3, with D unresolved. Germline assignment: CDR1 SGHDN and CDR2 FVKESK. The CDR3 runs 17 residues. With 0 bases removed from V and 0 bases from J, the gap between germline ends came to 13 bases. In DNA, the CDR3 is TGTGCCAGCAGCCAAGACACCAGGCGATCTAGCACAGATACGCAGTATTTT. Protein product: CASSQDTRRSSTDTQYF.

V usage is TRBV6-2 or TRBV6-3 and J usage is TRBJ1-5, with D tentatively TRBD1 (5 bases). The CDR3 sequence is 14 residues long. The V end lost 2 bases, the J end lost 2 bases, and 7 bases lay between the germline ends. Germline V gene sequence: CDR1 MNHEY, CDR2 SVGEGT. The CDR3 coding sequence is TGTGCCAGCAGTTACGGCAGGGGCAATCAGCCCCAGCATTTT. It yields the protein CASSYGRGNQPQHF.

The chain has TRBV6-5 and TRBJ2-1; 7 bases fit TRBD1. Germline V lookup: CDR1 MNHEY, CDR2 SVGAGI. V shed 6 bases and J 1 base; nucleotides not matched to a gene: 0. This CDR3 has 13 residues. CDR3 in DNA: TGTGCCAGCAGGGGACAGTCCTACAATGAGCAGTTCTTC. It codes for CASRGQSYNEQFF.

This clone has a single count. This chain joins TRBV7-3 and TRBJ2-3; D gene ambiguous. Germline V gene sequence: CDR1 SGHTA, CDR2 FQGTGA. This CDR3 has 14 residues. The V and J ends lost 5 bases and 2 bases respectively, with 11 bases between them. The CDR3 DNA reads TGTGCCAGCAGCAAGACTGGAACCACAGATACGCAGTATTTT. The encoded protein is CASSKTGTTDTQYF.

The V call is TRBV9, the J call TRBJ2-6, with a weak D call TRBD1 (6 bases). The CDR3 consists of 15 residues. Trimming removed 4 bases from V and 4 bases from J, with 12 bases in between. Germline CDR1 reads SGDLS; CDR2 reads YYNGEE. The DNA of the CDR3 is TGTGCCAGCAGCTCACAGGGATCAGGGGCCAACGTCCTGACTTTC. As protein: CASSSQGSGANVLTF.

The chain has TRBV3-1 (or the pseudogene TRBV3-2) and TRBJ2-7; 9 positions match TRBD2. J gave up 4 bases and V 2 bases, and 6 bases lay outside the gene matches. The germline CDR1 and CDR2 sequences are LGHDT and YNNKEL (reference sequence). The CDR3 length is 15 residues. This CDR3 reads CASSQRWREGYEQYF. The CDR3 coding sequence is TGTGCCAGCAGCCAAAGGTGGCGGGAGGGTTACGAGCAGTACTTC.

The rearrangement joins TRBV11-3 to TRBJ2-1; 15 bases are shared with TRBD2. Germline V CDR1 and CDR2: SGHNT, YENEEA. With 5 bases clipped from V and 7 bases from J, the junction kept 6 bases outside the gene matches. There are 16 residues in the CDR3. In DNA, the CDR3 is TGTGCCAGCAGCCCCGGACTAGCGGGAGGGCCGAATGAGCAGTTCTTC. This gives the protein CASSPGLAGGPNEQFF.

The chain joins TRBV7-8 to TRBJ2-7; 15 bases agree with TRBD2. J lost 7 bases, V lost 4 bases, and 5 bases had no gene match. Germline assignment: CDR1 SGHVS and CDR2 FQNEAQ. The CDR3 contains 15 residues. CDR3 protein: CASSWGLAGGGEQYF. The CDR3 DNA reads TGTGCCAGCAGCTGGGGACTAGCGGGAGGAGGGGAGCAGTACTTC.

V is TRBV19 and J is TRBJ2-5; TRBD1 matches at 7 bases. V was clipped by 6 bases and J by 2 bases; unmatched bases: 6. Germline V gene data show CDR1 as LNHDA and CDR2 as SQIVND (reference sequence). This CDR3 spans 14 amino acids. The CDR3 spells CASSPDRVQETQYF. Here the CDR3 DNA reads TGTGCCAGTAGCCCCGACAGGGTTCAAGAGACCCAGTACTTC.

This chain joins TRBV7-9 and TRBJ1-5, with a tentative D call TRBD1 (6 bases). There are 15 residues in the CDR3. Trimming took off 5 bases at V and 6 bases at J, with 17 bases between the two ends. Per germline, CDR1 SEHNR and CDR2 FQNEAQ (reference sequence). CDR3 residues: CASSQIGGAGQPQHF. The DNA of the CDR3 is TGTGCCAGCAGCCAGATTGGGGGGGCTGGTCAGCCCCAGCATTTT. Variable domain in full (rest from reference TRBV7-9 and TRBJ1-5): DTGVSQNPRHKITKRGQNVTFRCDPISEHNRLYWYRQTLGQGPEFLTYFQNEAQLEKSRLLSDRFSAERPKGSFSTLEIQRTEQGDSAMYLCASSQIGGAGQPQHFGDGTRLSIL.

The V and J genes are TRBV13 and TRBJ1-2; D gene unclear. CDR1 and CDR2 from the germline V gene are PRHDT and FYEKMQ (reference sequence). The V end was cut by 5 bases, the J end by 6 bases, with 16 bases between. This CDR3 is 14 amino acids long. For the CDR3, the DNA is TGTGCCAGCAGCATAACCGGGAGAGACGATGGCTACACCTTC. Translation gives CASSITGRDDGYTF.

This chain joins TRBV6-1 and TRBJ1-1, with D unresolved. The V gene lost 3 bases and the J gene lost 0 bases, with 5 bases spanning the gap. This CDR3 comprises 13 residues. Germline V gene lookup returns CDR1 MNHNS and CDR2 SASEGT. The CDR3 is CASSDGMNTEAFF. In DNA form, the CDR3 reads TGTGCCAGCAGTGACGGTATGAACACTGAAGCTTTCTTT.

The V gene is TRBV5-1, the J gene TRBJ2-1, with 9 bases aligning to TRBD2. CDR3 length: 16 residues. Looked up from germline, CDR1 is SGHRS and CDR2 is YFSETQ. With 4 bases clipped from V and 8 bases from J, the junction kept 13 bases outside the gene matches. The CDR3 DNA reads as TGCGCCAGCAGCCCTAGCGGGACAACCCCTAGGGATGAGCAGTTCTTC. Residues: CASSPSGTTPRDEQFF.

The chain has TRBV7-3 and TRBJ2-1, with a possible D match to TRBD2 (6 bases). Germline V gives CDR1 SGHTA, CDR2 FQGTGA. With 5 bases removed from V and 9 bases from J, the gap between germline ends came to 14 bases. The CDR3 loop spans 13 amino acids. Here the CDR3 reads CASSPRDSGEQFF. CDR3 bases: TGTGCCAGCAGCCCCAGGGATAGCGGTGAGCAGTTCTTC.

As DNA, the CDR3 is TGTGCCAGCAGCCAAGCAGGGGGTCCCACAGATACGCAGTATTTT. It encodes CASSQAGGPTDTQYF. The J gene is TRBJ2-3, the V gene TRBV14; TRBD1 matches at 7 bases. The germline CDR1 and CDR2 sequences are SGHDN and FVKESK. CDR3 length: 15 residues. Losses at the gene ends were 1 base for V and 2 bases for J; bases not matched to a gene: 3.

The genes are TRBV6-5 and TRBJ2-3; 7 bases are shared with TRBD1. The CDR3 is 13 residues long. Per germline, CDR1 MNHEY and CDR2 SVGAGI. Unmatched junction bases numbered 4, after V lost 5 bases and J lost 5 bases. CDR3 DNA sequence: TGTGCCAGCAGTATCGACAGGGAAGATACGCAGTATTTT. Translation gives CASSIDREDTQYF.

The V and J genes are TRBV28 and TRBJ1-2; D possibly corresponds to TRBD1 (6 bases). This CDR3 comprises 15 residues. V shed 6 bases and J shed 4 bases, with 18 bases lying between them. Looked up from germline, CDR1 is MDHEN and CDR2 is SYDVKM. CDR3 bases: TGTGCCAGCAGCCCTCAAAACAGGGCCCTCTATGGCTACACCTTC. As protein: CASSPQNRALYGYTF.

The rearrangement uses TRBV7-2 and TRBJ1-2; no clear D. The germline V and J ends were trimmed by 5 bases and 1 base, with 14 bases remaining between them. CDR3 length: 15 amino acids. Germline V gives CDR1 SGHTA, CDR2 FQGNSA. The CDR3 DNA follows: TGTGCCAGCAGCATCAGTAGGCAGGATAACTATGGCTACACCTTC. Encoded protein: CASSISRQDNYGYTF. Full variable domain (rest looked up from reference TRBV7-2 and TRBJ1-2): GAGVSQSPSNKVTEKGKDVELRCDPISGHTALYWYRQSLGQGLEFLIYFQGNSAPDKSGLPSDRFSAERTGGSVSTLTIQRTQQEDSAVYLCASSISRQDNYGYTFGSGTRLTVV.

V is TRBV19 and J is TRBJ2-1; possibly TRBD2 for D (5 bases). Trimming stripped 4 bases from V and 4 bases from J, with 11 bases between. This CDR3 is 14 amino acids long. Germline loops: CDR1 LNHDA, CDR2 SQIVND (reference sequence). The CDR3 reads CASSRKDFYNEQFF. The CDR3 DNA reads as TGTGCCAGTAGTAGGAAGGACTTTTACAATGAGCAGTTCTTC.